This is a list of T cell receptor beta chains from one sample in a study of shared clonotypes between healthy human individuals. Sequencing used immunoSEQ multiplex PCR; TCRdb keeps in-frame clones, though not all of them. The table has about 580,000 clones, roughly 98% seen once. Sequenced input: naive CD8+ T cells sorted from blood. The source of these receptors is a man aged 25 to 40 in good health. CDR3s include the opening cysteine and the closing phenylalanine or tryptophan. Each record gives: V gene, D gene, J gene, clone size, CDR3 DNA, CDR3 protein. A D gene is named only where the DNA matches it firmly. Only part of the rows carry a size: once, few, many, or a class if the clone is expanded.

v_gene: TRBV5-6
d_gene: TRBD1
j_gene: TRBJ1-4
abundance: -
CDR3nt: TGTGCCAGCAGCTTGTCTAGGACAGGGTCCTCAACTAATGAAAAACTGTTTTTT
CDR3aa: CASSLSRTGSSTNEKLFF

v_gene: TRBV5-1
d_gene: TRBD1
j_gene: TRBJ1-2
abundance: -
CDR3nt: TGCGCCAGCAGCTCCCCCTCGGGACAGGTCAACTATGGCTACACCTTC
CDR3aa: CASSSPSGQVNYGYTF

v_gene: TRBV25-1
d_gene: -
j_gene: TRBJ2-3
abundance: -
CDR3nt: TGTGCCAGCAACCTACGGGGCAGGACAGATACGCAGTATTTT
CDR3aa: CASNLRGRTDTQYF

v_gene: TRBV10-3
d_gene: TRBD2
j_gene: TRBJ2-2
abundance: -
CDR3nt: TGTGCCATCAGTGAGTTTCCCGCGGGAGGGCCTTCGAACACCGGGGAGCTGTTTTTT
CDR3aa: CAISEFPAGGPSNTGELFF

v_gene: TRBV4-3
d_gene: -
j_gene: TRBJ2-1
abundance: -
CDR3nt: TGCGCCAGCAGCCAAGATATACGGAGCGCAAGCCCCTACAATGAGCAGTTCTTC
CDR3aa: CASSQDIRSASPYNEQFF

v_gene: TRBV7-2
d_gene: -
j_gene: TRBJ2-7
abundance: -
CDR3nt: TGTGCCAGCAGCTTAATCCCCCGACAAGACTACGAGCAGTACTTC
CDR3aa: CASSLIPRQDYEQYF

v_gene: TRBV19
d_gene: -
j_gene: TRBJ2-1
abundance: once
CDR3nt: TGTGCCAGTAGTACTCAACCGGGGGACTACAATGAGCAGTTCTTC
CDR3aa: CASSTQPGDYNEQFF

v_gene: TRBV5-1
d_gene: -
j_gene: TRBJ2-1
abundance: -
CDR3nt: TGCGCCAGCAGCCTATCGGCTGGGGGACAAGGGACCTACAATGAGCAGTTCTTC
CDR3aa: CASSLSAGGQGTYNEQFF

v_gene: TRBV5-1
d_gene: -
j_gene: TRBJ1-5
abundance: -
CDR3nt: TGCGCCAGCGCCGAGACAGGACCAAATCAGCCCCAGCATTTT
CDR3aa: CASAETGPNQPQHF

v_gene: TRBV7-8
d_gene: -
j_gene: TRBJ1-2
abundance: few
CDR3nt: TGTGCCAGCAGCTGGGGGCAGGGAGGCGACTATGGCTACACCTTC
CDR3aa: CASSWGQGGDYGYTF

v_gene: TRBV7-9
d_gene: -
j_gene: TRBJ2-5
abundance: -
CDR3nt: TGTGCCAGCAGCGCGCAAACAGGGCTCCAAGAGACCCAGTACTTC
CDR3aa: CASSAQTGLQETQYF